The 23 T cell receptor beta chains below come from one sample, sequenced in a study of breast tumors, draining lymph nodes, adjacent tissues. Axillary draining lymph nodes of breast cancer patients supplied the node samples. TCRdb itself ran the multiplex PCR reads through MiXCR, one entry per CDR3 protein. Of under 250,000 distinct CDR3 sequences in the sample, about 32% were seen once. The specimen was axillary lymph node tissue. The receptors here all came from a female donor with breast cancer. Some clones in this sample may be carry-over from other donors' samples.

Regarding this clonotype: This may arise from a read error, as a much more abundant clone is one base away. The J gene is TRBJ2-1, the V gene TRBV7-9; 8 nucleotides agree with TRBD1. The CDR3 has 15 residues. Germline V CDR1 and CDR2: SEHNR, FQNEAQ (reference sequence). The CDR3 nucleotides are TGTGCCAGCAGCCCCGACAGGGGCGATCGCAATGAGCAGCTCTTC. This translates into CASSPDRGDRNEQLF.

This clonotype was recorded many times. This sequence joins TRBV19 and TRBJ1-5; 11 nucleotides align to TRBD1. Germline V CDR1 and CDR2: LNHDA, SQIVND (reference sequence). After removal of 7 bases from V and 5 bases from J, the junction contained 7 bases not matched to a gene. This CDR3 spans 15 amino acids. In nucleotides, the CDR3 is TGTGCCAGTACTAGCGGACAGGGGGCTTATCAGCCCCAGCATTTT. Translation gives CASTSGQGAYQPQHF.

This clonotype was detected ten times or more. The chain joins TRBV11-1 to TRBJ1-5; D unresolved. CDR1 SGHAT and CDR2 FQDESV come from the germline V gene (reference sequence). The CDR3 totals 13 residues. V dropped 5 bases and J dropped 2 bases, with 7 bases sitting between them. The CDR3 DNA reads as TGTGCCAGCAGCGAGGACGGCAATCAGCCCCAGCATTTT. Its translation is CASSEDGNQPQHF.

This clonotype was found many times. The J gene is TRBJ2-7, the V gene TRBV11-3, with 7 bases aligning to TRBD1. This CDR3 comprises 13 residues. The trim removed 5 bases at V and 6 bases at J, leaving 7 bases unmatched. In germline, CDR1 is SGHNT, CDR2 YENEEA. Here the CDR3 reads CASSQGQRFEQYF. For the CDR3, the DNA is TGTGCCAGCAGCCAGGGACAGAGATTCGAGCAGTACTTC.

A word on this clonotype: A read error may explain this, as a much larger clone is one base away. This CDR3 reads CASSFGLTPDREDGYTF. CDR3 in DNA: TGTGCCAGCAGTTTTGGCTTAACGCCGGACAGGGAAGATGGCTACACCTTC. The chain joins TRBV5-6 to TRBJ1-2; TRBD1 matches 8 bases. There are 17 residues in the CDR3. After removal of 5 bases from V and 6 bases from J, the junction contained 18 bases not matched to a gene. CDR1 and CDR2 from the germline V gene are SGHDT and YYEEEE.

The sample holds many counts of this clonotype. The rearrangement links TRBV11-2 to TRBJ2-7; 11 bases map to TRBD1. The CDR3 has 18 residues. V lost 2 bases to trimming and J lost 2 bases; unmatched junction nucleotides: 11. In germline, CDR1 is SGHAT, CDR2 FQNNGV. The CDR3 is CASSLRTGGFSSTYEQYF. CDR3 in DNA: TGTGCCAGCAGCTTAAGGACAGGGGGCTTCTCATCCACCTACGAGCAGTACTTC.

This clonotype was seen at least ten times. This chain links TRBV5-1 with TRBJ2-7; D possibly corresponds to TRBD1 (6 bases). This CDR3 region has 14 residues. Germline CDR1 is SGHRS and CDR2 is YFSETQ. Trimming took 0 bases from V and 6 from J, leaving 13 bases between them. CDR3: CASSLGDLGGEQYF. The CDR3 DNA follows: TGCGCCAGCAGCTTGGGAGACCTAGGGGGCGAGCAGTACTTC.

In its sample, this clonotype was seen a few times. This chain connects TRBV5-5 to TRBJ2-1; TRBD2 matches at 16 bases. J gave up 0 bases and V 5 bases, and 11 bases lay outside the gene matches. The germline CDR1 and CDR2 sequences are SGHKS and YYEKEE (reference sequence). The CDR3 sequence is 20 residues long. The CDR3 DNA reads TGTGCCAGCAGGAGGGATGGGGGACTAGCGGGAGGGCCCTCCTACAATGAGCAGTTCTTC. Protein product: CASRRDGGLAGGPSYNEQFF.

The chain recombines TRBV13 with TRBJ2-7; TRBD1 matches at 11 bases. Germline values: CDR1 PRHDT, CDR2 FYEKMQ (reference sequence). This CDR3 has 16 amino acids. Trimming removed 4 bases from V and 0 bases from J; junction bases left unmatched: 5. The chain's CDR3 is CASSSGTGGSSYEQYF. DNA of the CDR3: TGTGCCAGCAGCTCCGGGACAGGGGGATCCTCCTACGAGCAGTACTTC. The entire variable domain, with the rest obtained from reference TRBV13 and TRBJ2-7, is as follows: AAGVIQSPRHLIKEKRETATLKCYPIPRHDTVYWYQQGPGQDPQFLISFYEKMQSDKGSIPDRFSAQQFSDYHSELNMSSLELGDSALYFCASSSGTGGSSYEQYFGPGTRLTVT.

As for this clonotype: Being one base from a much bigger clone, this may be a read error. This chain links TRBV5-1 with TRBJ2-5; D is ambiguous. Per germline, CDR1 SGHRS and CDR2 YFSETQ. There are 14 residues in the CDR3. The CDR3 is CASSLGTFQDTLYF. For the CDR3, the DNA is TGCGCCAGCAGCTTGGGTACGTTCCAAGACACCCTGTACTTC.

The V and J genes are TRBV5-1 and TRBJ1-1, with no clear D. The CDR3 length is 12 residues. CDR1 and CDR2 (germline): SGHRS, YFSETQ. V was trimmed by 9 bases and J by 7 bases, leaving 16 bases between them. CDR3 residues: CATPGRTDEAFF. CDR3 nucleotide sequence: TGCGCCACTCCCGGGAGGACCGATGAAGCTTTCTTT.

Details on this clonotype: It may be a read error: a sequence one base away is much more abundant. CDR3 DNA: TGTGCCAGCGATCACGGTGGGGCCAACGTCCTGACTTTC. It codes for CASDHGGANVLTF. The rearrangement links TRBV6-2 or TRBV6-3 to TRBJ2-6; D call uncertain. This CDR3 has 13 residues. The germline V and J ends were trimmed by 8 bases and 3 bases, with 8 bases remaining between them. Germline V lookup: CDR1 MNHEY, CDR2 SVGEGT.

This clonotype was counted between two and nine times. The chain has TRBV5-1 and TRBJ1-1, with TRBD1 matching over 7 bases. V lost 3 bases, J lost 2 bases, and 7 bases stayed unmatched. The CDR3 covers 15 residues. Per germline, CDR1 SGHRS and CDR2 YFSETQ. The CDR3 coding sequence is TGCGCCAGCAGCTACCACGGGACAGTCAACACTGAAGCTTTCTTT. This translates into CASSYHGTVNTEAFF.

There are many counts of this clonotype. The V gene is TRBV6-5, the J gene TRBJ1-4; maybe TRBD1 (5 bases). The CDR3 extends over 15 amino acids. V lost 6 bases, J lost 5 bases, and 16 bases lay in between. Germline V gives CDR1 MNHEY, CDR2 SVGAGI. CDR3 in amino acids: CASRTVSRENEKLFF. In nucleotides, the CDR3 is TGTGCCAGCAGGACAGTTAGCAGGGAAAATGAAAAACTGTTTTTT.

This chain joins TRBV7-2 and TRBJ2-3, with 12 bases that match TRBD2. CDR3 length: 19 residues. After removal of 1 base from V and 2 bases from J, the junction contained 10 bases not matched to a gene. Germline lookup yields CDR1 SGHTA and CDR2 FQGNSA. The CDR3 DNA is TGTGCCAGCAGCTTAGATGAAACTAGCGGGAGGCCCGCCACAGATACGCAGTATTTT. This encodes CASSLDETSGRPATDTQYF.

This clonotype was recorded many times. This rearrangement joins TRBV11-2 to TRBJ2-7; D is uncertain. Germline lookup yields CDR1 SGHAT and CDR2 FQNNGV. The CDR3 has 12 residues. The V gene lost 4 bases and the J gene lost 9 bases, with 13 bases spanning the gap. In DNA, the CDR3 is TGTGCCAGCAGCTCCATATCGCTTAGGCAGTACTTC. This sequence encodes CASSSISLRQYF.

As concerns this clonotype: A much larger clone lies a single base off, so this may be a read error. This sequence joins TRBV6-1 and TRBJ2-3; 14 nucleotides line up with TRBD2. CDR3 length equals 17 residues. Looked up from germline, CDR1 is MNHNS and CDR2 is SASEGT. CDR3 DNA sequence: TGTGCCACTAAAGGGGGCGGACTAGCGGGGGGCACAGATGCGCAGTATTTT. Translated, it gives CATKGGGLAGGTDAQYF.

In regard to this clonotype: At one of its ends the junction is not consistent with the germline gene, which may arise from a read error. The chain employs TRBV20-1 and TRBJ2-1; tentative D call: TRBD1 (6 bases). The germline V gene has CDR1 DFQATT and CDR2 SNEGSKA (reference sequence). The CDR3 contains 17 residues. The CDR3 region is CSAQGSIWDVSNNQQFF. DNA of the CDR3: TGCAGTGCCCAGGGGTCAATATGGGATGTGAGTAACAATCAGCAGTTCTTC.

This clonotype was observed once. The chain couples TRBV7-9 to TRBJ2-1; 10 bases fit TRBD1. Per germline, CDR1 SEHNR and CDR2 FQNEAQ (reference sequence). With V trimmed by 5 bases and J by 8 bases, 3 bases remained unmatched. This CDR3 spans 13 amino acids. In nucleotides, the CDR3 is TGTGCCAGCAGCAGACAGGGGGCCCATGAGCAGTTCTTC. This codes for CASSRQGAHEQFF.

Many counts were recorded for this clonotype. This chain uses TRBV24-1 with TRBJ1-5; 9 bases agree with TRBD1. The J segment lost 2 bases and the V segment lost 4 bases, leaving 2 bases of the junction unmatched. The CDR3 spans 15 residues. The germline V gene has CDR1 KGHDR and CDR2 SFDVKD. The CDR3 spells CATSDRTGGNQPQHF. CDR3 sequence (DNA): TGTGCCACCAGTGACCGGACAGGGGGCAATCAGCCCCAGCATTTT.

The chain uses TRBV12-3 or TRBV12-4 and TRBJ1-4; D is ambiguous. Trimming removed 1 base from V and 0 bases from J, with 9 bases in between. This CDR3 has 16 amino acids. CDR3 in amino acids: CASSLEWASTNEKLFF. The DNA for the CDR3 is TGTGCCAGCAGTTTAGAATGGGCCTCAACTAATGAAAAACTGTTTTTT.

The J gene is TRBJ2-6, the V gene TRBV3-1; 8 positions agree with TRBD2. The CDR3 is 19 residues long. Germline V gene sequence: CDR1 LGHDT, CDR2 YNNKEL (reference sequence). Trimming removed 4 bases from V and 0 bases from J; junction bases left unmatched: 11. The CDR3 nucleotides read TGTGCCAGCAGCCTCTTACGGGAGGGGCGGAGCTCTGGGGCCAACGTCCTGACTTTC. This codes for CASSLLREGRSSGANVLTF.

This clonotype was counted at least ten times. V and J are TRBV7-9 and TRBJ2-3, with D perhaps assigned TRBD1 or TRBD2 (5 bases each). This CDR3 is 16 amino acids long. CDR1 and CDR2 (germline): SEHNR, FQNEAQ (reference sequence). The V gene lost 0 bases and the J gene lost 1 base, with 11 bases spanning the gap. The CDR3 bases are TGTGCCAGCAGCTTAGCGGGACGGGGCGGCACAGATACGCAGTATTTT. This codes for CASSLAGRGGTDTQYF. The full variable domain, rest sourced from reference TRBV7-9 and TRBJ2-3, is DTGVSQNPRHKITKRGQNVTFRCDPISEHNRLYWYRQTLGQGPEFLTYFQNEAQLEKSRLLSDRFSAERPKGSFSTLEIQRTEQGDSAMYLCASSLAGRGGTDTQYFGPGTRLTVL.